This T cell receptor beta chain comes out of a study of early T cells in non-severe SARS-CoV-2 infection. TCRdb re-analysed the 5' RACE reads in MiXCR, keeping a single row per CDR3 protein. The table has around 28,000 distinct CDR3 sequences, around 4.2% seen once; the top ten hold about 4.6%. This clonotype was found many times. This CDR3 region has 15 residues. With V trimmed by 4 bases and J by 8 bases, 8 bases remained unmatched. The germline gives CDR1 SEHNR, CDR2 FQNEAQ (reference sequence). The sequence was obtained from an adult who was a healthcare worker with PCR-confirmed SARS-CoV-2 infection or an uninfected control (not recorded which). The chain recombines TRBV7-9 with TRBJ1-6; TRBD1 matches 7 bases. The sequenced sample was whole blood. This chain's CDR3 is CASSSRTGQYSPLHF. CDR3 sequence (DNA): TGTGCCAGCAGCTCTCGGACAGGACAGTATTCACCCCTCCACTTT.